This passage covers 29 T cell receptor beta chains from one sample sequenced in a study of blood T cell repertoires in COVID-19. Clones were sequenced by immunoSEQ multiplex PCR, and TCRdb holds only the in-frame ones, with some missing. This sample has fewer than 300,000 clones, with roughly 90% found just once. Sequencing used PBMCs or T cells enriched from blood (not recorded which). All receptors come from a man aged 40-49 years who had recovered from COVID-19.

This clone came up a few times. V is TRBV6-5 and J is TRBJ2-7; possible D gene TRBD1, 6 bases. From germline, CDR1 is MNHEY and CDR2 SVGAGI. Trimming pared 6 bases from V and 0 bases from J, leaving 12 bases between. This CDR3 contains 14 residues. CDR3 nucleotides: TGTGCCAGCAGCCAAGGACAGAGCTCCTACGAGCAGTACTTC. Translating gives CASSQGQSSYEQYF.

The chain recombines TRBV18 with TRBJ2-5; 12 bases agree with TRBD2. The germline gives CDR1 KGHSH, CDR2 LQKENI. The CDR3 runs 16 residues. The V and J ends lost 2 bases and 2 bases, in that order; junction bases with no gene match: 3. DNA for the CDR3: TGTGCCAGCTCACCAATTACTAGCGGGAGGCAAGAGACCCAGTACTTC. This gives the protein CASSPITSGRQETQYF.

This chain links TRBV7-8 with TRBJ2-5; TRBD2 matches 9 bases. Germline assignment: CDR1 SGHVS and CDR2 FQNEAQ. CDR3 length equals 18 residues. Losses at the gene ends were 1 base for V and 2 bases for J; bases not matched to a gene: 11. The CDR3 sequence is CASSLVVPTSGRQETQYF. The CDR3 DNA is TGTGCCAGCAGCTTAGTCGTTCCGACTAGCGGTAGACAAGAGACCCAGTACTTC.

The gene calls are TRBV6-5 and TRBJ2-7, with a possible D match to TRBD1 (6 bases). V was cut by 0 bases and J by 1 base, with 10 bases left in between. CDR3 length: 15 amino acids. Germline V CDR1 and CDR2: MNHEY, SVGAGI. The CDR3, as DNA: TGTGCCAGCAGTTACTCGTTAGGGGGTTCCTACGAGCAGTACTTC. As protein: CASSYSLGGSYEQYF.

This chain joins TRBV6-2 or TRBV6-3 and TRBJ2-7, with 9 bases that match TRBD2. Germline CDR1 reads MNHEY; CDR2 reads SVGEGT. The V segment lost 2 bases and the J segment 0 bases; nucleotides outside the gene matches: 14. The CDR3 contains 19 residues. DNA for the CDR3: TGTGCCAGCAGTTACCCGCCGAAGCGGGGGGCCGGGAGCTCCTACGAGCAGTACTTC. Translation gives CASSYPPKRGAGSSYEQYF.

The chain joins TRBV27 to TRBJ2-3, with 8 bases fitting TRBD1. V shed 4 bases, J shed 2 bases, and the junction held 2 bases outside the gene matches. Germline V gene lookup returns CDR1 MNHEY and CDR2 SMNVEV (reference sequence). The CDR3 has 14 amino acids. The CDR3 is CASSWDRNTDTQYF. As DNA, the CDR3 is TGTGCCAGCAGTTGGGACAGGAACACAGATACGCAGTATTTT.

The rearrangement joins TRBV2 to TRBJ2-7; TRBD2 agrees at 12 bases. The V gene's germline CDR1 is SNHLY and CDR2 FYNNEI. Losses at the gene ends were 7 bases for V and 3 bases for J; bases not matched to a gene: 16. This CDR3 is 18 amino acids long. The CDR3 DNA sequence: TGTGCCAGCACTGAGTCGTGGGCTAGCGGGAGGGCTAACTACGAGCAGTACTTC. Translating it yields CASTESWASGRANYEQYF.

The V and J genes are TRBV19 and TRBJ2-7, with a weak D call TRBD2 (6 bases). The CDR3 covers 11 residues. Germline V gives CDR1 LNHDA, CDR2 SQIVND (reference sequence). The V end lost 5 bases, the J end lost 11 bases, and 13 bases lay between the germline ends. CDR3 sequence: CASSGGVQKYF. CDR3 sequence (DNA): TGTGCCAGTAGTGGCGGGGTACAAAAGTACTTC.

The gene calls are TRBV5-5 and TRBJ2-4, with D possibly matching TRBD1 (6 bases). Trimming cost V 2 bases and J 6 bases, with 18 bases left between them. The CDR3 is made up of 16 amino acids. From germline, CDR1 is SGHKS and CDR2 YYEKEE (reference sequence). The CDR3 sequence: CASSLGGTSLANIQYF. The CDR3 DNA follows: TGTGCCAGCAGCTTAGGGGGAACCTCGCTCGCAAACATTCAGTACTTC.

This clone was seen a few times. This chain links TRBV9 with TRBJ2-1, with a weak D call TRBD2 (6 bases). The length of the CDR3 is 16 residues. The V end lost 0 bases, the J end lost 8 bases, and 18 bases lay between the germline ends. Germline-derived CDR1 and CDR2 are SGDLS and YYNGEE. The CDR3: CASSVESRDWEDEQFF. CDR3 in DNA: TGTGCCAGCAGCGTAGAGAGCAGGGACTGGGAAGATGAGCAGTTCTTC.

The genes are TRBV7-9 and TRBJ1-1; no reliable D call. Trimming removed 4 bases at V and 3 bases at J, with 12 bases between. CDR3 length: 14 amino acids. CDR1 and CDR2 from the germline V gene are SEHNR and FQNEAQ (reference sequence). The CDR3 DNA sequence: TGTGCCAGCAGCTCGGCAGGTGGTCACACTGAAGCTTTCTTT. As protein: CASSSAGGHTEAFF.

The chain joins TRBV24-1 to TRBJ2-3; 7 positions match TRBD1. CDR3 length equals 16 residues. The trim removed 4 bases at V and 6 bases at J, leaving 12 bases unmatched. Germline-derived CDR1 and CDR2 are KGHDR and SFDVKD. CDR3 sequence: CATSDPDRAEVDTQYF. The CDR3, as DNA: TGTGCCACCAGTGACCCTGACAGGGCCGAGGTGGATACGCAGTATTTT.

The chain has TRBV12-5 and TRBJ1-2; D not certain. CDR3 size: 16 residues. Germline CDR1 and CDR2: LGHNT and FRNRAP. Trimming took off 0 bases at V and 2 bases at J, with 13 bases between the two ends. CDR3 loop: CASGLVLGRPNYGYTF. DNA for the CDR3: TGTGCTAGTGGTTTGGTACTGGGCAGGCCAAACTATGGCTACACCTTC.

The chain is built from TRBV21-1 and TRBJ2-7; TRBD1, the table's D call, lacks a check against the DNA. TRBV21-1 is a documented pseudogene. This CDR3 is built from 19 residues. CDR3 residues: CASSRTRDRLFQLSYEQYF. In DNA form, the CDR3 reads TGTGCCAGCAGCCGAACCCGGGACAGATTATTTCAGCTCTCCTACGAGCAGTACTTC.

The rearrangement links TRBV28 to TRBJ2-7, with TRBD1 as a possible D gene (6 bases). Trimming pared 2 bases from V and 0 bases from J, leaving 11 bases between. The CDR3 is made up of 15 amino acids. Germline loops: CDR1 MDHEN, CDR2 SYDVKM. As DNA, the CDR3 is TGTGCCAGCAGTTTACAGGGGTTAAGCTCCTACGAGCAGTACTTC. Translating it yields CASSLQGLSSYEQYF.

The J gene is TRBJ2-5, the V gene TRBV29-1; 12 bases line up with TRBD1. Germline lookup yields CDR1 SQVTM and CDR2 ANQGSEA. Germline trimming cut 7 bases from V and 5 bases from J; bases unmatched to any gene: 11. This CDR3 has 15 residues. The CDR3 nucleotides are TGCAGCGCCCATCCGGGACAGGGGGCGCGGGAGACCCAGTACTTC. Protein product: CSAHPGQGARETQYF.

The chain uses TRBV5-4 and TRBJ1-2, with D maybe TRBD1 (5 bases). Trimming left V 0 bases short and J 4 bases short, with 16 bases between. The germline V gene has CDR1 SGHNT and CDR2 YYREEE (reference sequence). The CDR3 spans 16 residues. CDR3 in amino acids: CASSLGAGNAIYGYTF. CDR3 sequence (DNA): TGTGCCAGCAGCTTGGGGGCAGGGAATGCGATCTATGGCTACACCTTC. Full variable domain (rest looked up from reference TRBV5-4 and TRBJ1-2): ETGVTQSPTHLIKTRGQQVTLRCSSQSGHNTVSWYQQALGQGPQFIFQYYREEENGRGNFPPRFSGLQFPNYSSELNVNALELDDSALYLCASSLGAGNAIYGYTFGSGTRLTVV.

This chain connects TRBV7-2 to TRBJ1-5; 9 nucleotides align to TRBD1. Germline CDR1 and CDR2: SGHTA and FQGNSA. CDR3 length equals 15 residues. J lost 3 bases, V lost 4 bases, and 4 bases had no gene match. DNA of the CDR3: TGTGCCAGCAGCTCACAGGGGGCCACCAATCAGCCCCAGCATTTT. The encoded protein is CASSSQGATNQPQHF.

The chain carries TRBV7-3 and TRBJ2-2, with TRBD2 matching over 9 bases. Germline V gene data show CDR1 as SGHTA and CDR2 as FQGTGA. The CDR3 sequence is 16 residues long. V lost 5 bases and J lost 2; bases outside the gene matches: 6. In DNA, the CDR3 is TGTGCCAGCAGCCCTGTAGCGGGAGCCAACACCGGGGAGCTGTTTTTT. It specifies CASSPVAGANTGELFF.

The V gene is TRBV11-3, the J gene TRBJ1-1; a possible D gene is TRBD1 (6 bases). CDR3 length: 15 residues. Germline values: CDR1 SGHNT, CDR2 YENEEA. Deletions cut 4 bases from V and 5 bases from J, with 17 bases between. This CDR3 is CASSSPGGARTEAFF. CDR3 nucleotide sequence: TGTGCCAGCAGCTCCCCCGGGGGGGCGCGGACTGAAGCTTTCTTT.

The chain has TRBV19 and TRBJ1-4; D uncertain. Germline V gene data show CDR1 as LNHDA and CDR2 as SQIVND (reference sequence). The CDR3 sequence is 12 residues long. The V end was cut by 3 bases, the J end by 12 bases, with 11 bases between. The CDR3 here is CASSISQAQLFF. The CDR3 DNA follows: TGTGCCAGTAGTATTTCCCAGGCACAACTGTTTTTT. The variable domain in full, with the rest retrieved from reference TRBV19 and TRBJ1-4, is DGGITQSPKYLFRKEGQNVTLSCEQNLNHDAMYWYRQDPGQGLRLIYYSQIVNDFQKGDIAEGYSVSREKKESFPLTVTSAQKNPTAFYLCASSISQAQLFFGSGTQLSVL.

The J gene is TRBJ2-1, the V gene TRBV7-7; 10 positions match TRBD2. J was trimmed by 7 bases and V by 3 bases; bases with no gene match: 6. Germline V gene data show CDR1 as SSHAT and CDR2 as FNYEAQ (reference sequence). The CDR3 is made up of 15 amino acids. The CDR3 DNA is TGTGCCAGCAGCTTTACTAGCGGGACTATAAATGAGCAGTTCTTC. It specifies CASSFTSGTINEQFF. Full variable domain (remainder filled in from reference TRBV7-7 and TRBJ2-1): GAGVSQSPRYKVTKRGQDVTLRCDPISSHATLYWYQQALGQGPEFLTYFNYEAQPDKSGLPSDRFSAERPEGSISTLTIQRTEQRDSAMYRCASSFTSGTINEQFFGPGTRLTVL.

J is TRBJ1-4 and V is TRBV28; 8 nucleotides agree with TRBD1. The CDR3 contains 13 residues. V lost 7 bases and J lost 7; bases outside the gene matches: 5. In germline, CDR1 is MDHEN, CDR2 SYDVKM. CDR3 nucleotides: TGTGCCAGCAAAACAGGGGGGGGTGAAAAACTGTTTTTT. Amino acids: CASKTGGGEKLFF.

This clone has a single count. The chain links TRBV5-8 to TRBJ2-5; D unclear. Deletions cut 4 bases from V and 0 bases from J, with 7 bases between. This CDR3 has 13 amino acids. CDR1 is SGHTS and CDR2 is YDEGEE in the germline V gene. DNA for the CDR3: TGTGCCAGCAGCCCAGACAACCAAGAGACCCAGTACTTC. This translates into CASSPDNQETQYF.

This clone has more than one count but fewer than ten. The V gene is TRBV4-3, the J gene TRBJ1-1; D is ambiguous. Germline CDR1 is LGHNA and CDR2 is YSLEER. CDR3 size: 14 residues. Trimming shortened V by 3 bases and J by 1 base, and 9 bases separated the two germline ends. The CDR3 region is CASSQFLSNTEAFF. The CDR3 DNA follows: TGCGCCAGCAGCCAGTTCCTTTCGAACACTGAAGCTTTCTTT.

This clone has only one observation. The CDR3 loop is CASSISGGIPYSNQPQHF. The CDR3 DNA sequence: TGTGCCAGCAGTATCTCAGGGGGGATCCCTTATAGCAATCAGCCCCAGCATTTT. V usage is TRBV2 and J usage is TRBJ1-5, with TRBD1 matching over 7 bases. V lost 5 bases and J lost 0; bases outside the gene matches: 13. The CDR3 consists of 18 residues. Germline assignment: CDR1 SNHLY and CDR2 FYNNEI.

This chain uses TRBV6-5 with TRBJ1-2; 7 positions match TRBD1. The CDR3 runs 15 residues. Germline V gene sequence: CDR1 MNHEY, CDR2 SVGAGI. V was pared by 4 bases and J by 7 bases, with 12 bases of the junction left unmatched. The CDR3 region is CASSFASSTGRGYTF. CDR3 in DNA: TGTGCCAGCAGTTTCGCCTCCTCGACAGGGCGTGGCTACACCTTC.

The chain recombines TRBV7-8 with TRBJ2-1; a possible D gene is TRBD2 (5 bases). The CDR3 has 17 amino acids. Between the trimmed V and J ends, which lost 3 bases and 4 bases, there was a span of 19 bases. Germline lookup yields CDR1 SGHVS and CDR2 FQNEAQ. This CDR3 reads CASSFDRSSRGYNEQFF. The CDR3 region has the DNA TGTGCCAGCAGCTTCGATCGTTCGAGTCGGGGATACAATGAGCAGTTCTTC.

This chain joins TRBV6-5 and TRBJ1-1; D might be TRBD1 (6 bases). Germline values: CDR1 MNHEY, CDR2 SVGAGI. Trimming removed 5 bases from V and 3 bases from J, with 13 bases in between. The CDR3 has 14 amino acids. This CDR3 is CASSRGTPDTEAFF. The CDR3 nucleotides are TGTGCCAGCAGTCGTGGGACACCTGACACTGAAGCTTTCTTT.